Below are 6 T cell receptor beta chains sequenced from a single sample in a study of cytomegalovirus exposure and HLA in healthy donors. Primers for the PCR totalled 60 Vbeta and 13 Jbeta. Method: immunoSEQ multiplex PCR; TCRdb's copy keeps in-frame clones and lacks some. The sample records around 150,000 clones, about three quarters being singletons. Sample: PBMCs. The origin of the receptors is a man younger than 35 in good health and CMV-seronegative.

The rearrangement joins TRBV27 to TRBJ2-7; 8 bases are a match to TRBD1. Germline assignment: CDR1 MNHEY and CDR2 SMNVEV (reference sequence). Losses at the gene ends were 6 bases for V and 7 bases for J; bases not matched to a gene: 11. The CDR3 length is 14 residues. CDR3 coding DNA: TGTGCCAGCAGCTCCCAGACAGGGGTGGGGGAGCAGTACTTC. Translating it yields CASSSQTGVGEQYF.

The V gene is TRBV7-2, the J gene TRBJ1-5; 7 nucleotides agree with TRBD1. This CDR3 is 13 amino acids long. V was pared by 3 bases and J by 6 bases, with 2 bases of the junction left unmatched. CDR1 is SGHTA and CDR2 is FQGNSA in the germline V gene. CDR3 sequence (DNA): TGTGCCAGCAGCTTGAACAGGGGTCAGCCCCAGCATTTT. Translating it yields CASSLNRGQPQHF.

J is TRBJ1-1 and V is TRBV5-1; weak D call: TRBD1 (5 bases). The CDR3 is 12 amino acids. The V end was cut by 2 bases, the J end by 11 bases, with 13 bases between. Per germline, CDR1 SGHRS and CDR2 YFSETQ. The CDR3 nucleotides read TGCGCCAGCAGCTTTGGTCAGGGTGGGGCTTTCTTT. Its protein product is CASSFGQGGAFF.

The rearrangement links TRBV2 to TRBJ2-1, with 8 nucleotides matching TRBD2. CDR3 size: 11 residues. Germline assignment: CDR1 SNHLY and CDR2 FYNNEI. Trimming cost V 4 bases and J 10 bases; bases outside gene matches: 0. The CDR3 protein is CASSGLAEQFF. The CDR3, as DNA: TGTGCCAGCAGTGGACTAGCGGAGCAGTTCTTC.

This clone was counted between two and nine times. The V and J genes are TRBV30 and TRBJ1-2; 7 bases are shared with TRBD1. The CDR3 is 12 residues long. The V and J ends lost 5 bases and 1 base, in that order; junction bases with no gene match: 1. Germline V gives CDR1 GTSNPN, CDR2 SVGIG (reference sequence). CDR3 nucleotides: TGTGCCTGGGACAGGGTTAACTATGGCTACACCTTC. Amino acids: CAWDRVNYGYTF.

The chain couples TRBV19 to TRBJ2-6; tentatively, D is TRBD1 (5 bases). The V gene lost 0 bases and the J gene lost 1 base, with 7 bases spanning the gap. Germline-derived CDR1 and CDR2 are LNHDA and SQIVND (reference sequence). CDR3 size: 16 residues. The CDR3 spells CASSIDQGSGANVLTF. The CDR3 DNA reads as TGTGCCAGTAGTATAGATCAGGGTTCTGGGGCCAACGTCCTGACTTTC.